These 15 T cell receptor beta chains share one sample of origin, sequenced in a study of blood T cells in healthy people across ages. Primed by a sample-barcoded 5' primer and a J-beta primer mix, a second PCR proceeded for roughly 7 to 11 cycles. Via MiXCR, TCRdb re-called the 5' RACE reads, giving one row per CDR3 protein. Seen here are about 1.5 million distinct CDR3 sequences, 35% to 45% observed once, and the top ten hold 6.5% to 10%. Sequencing was carried out using blood. These receptors came from a woman aged 18-30 years in good health.

Only a few counts were recorded for this clonotype. This chain uses TRBV20-1 with TRBJ2-1, with 10 nucleotides matching TRBD2. The CDR3 loop spans 17 amino acids. CDR1 DFQATT and CDR2 SNEGSKA come from the germline V gene (reference sequence). Unmatched junction bases numbered 8, after V lost 0 bases and J lost 3 bases. The CDR3 protein is CSARDPKTSGHYNEQFF. The CDR3 DNA follows: TGCAGTGCTAGAGACCCGAAGACTAGCGGGCACTACAATGAGCAGTTCTTC.

The chain carries TRBV3-1 and TRBJ1-2; 8 bases fit TRBD1. V trimming: 4 bases; J trimming: 10 bases; junction bases outside the gene matches: 8. Germline V lookup: CDR1 LGHDT, CDR2 YNNKEL (reference sequence). The CDR3 sequence is 13 residues long. The CDR3: CASSPFGQGVYTF. The DNA of the CDR3 is TGTGCCAGCAGCCCCTTTGGACAGGGCGTCTACACCTTC.

The J gene is TRBJ2-1, the V gene TRBV7-8, with 7 nucleotides matching TRBD2. The DNA end is a closer match to TRBJ2-7, so the J assignment may be wrong. Germline V gene sequence: CDR1 SGHVS, CDR2 FQNEAQ. The CDR3 contains 15 residues. The CDR3, as DNA: TGTGCCAGCAGCTTAGTTGAGGGAGGGCCTTTCGAGCAGTACTTC. Encoded protein: CASSLVEGGPFEQYF.

The sample holds a few counts of this clonotype. This chain joins TRBV2 and TRBJ2-3; 8 bases agree with TRBD2. The CDR3 loop spans 15 amino acids. Germline loops: CDR1 SNHLY, CDR2 FYNNEI. V gave up 6 bases and J gave up 8 bases; unmatched junction bases: 13. CDR3: CASSDPGLGYGTQYF. CDR3 nucleotides: TGTGCCAGCAGCGATCCGGGACTAGGGTATGGTACGCAGTATTTT.

The chain is built from TRBV11-2 and TRBJ2-7; TRBD2 matches 10 bases. The end of the DNA is better explained by TRBJ2-5, so the J call may be wrong. The CDR3 covers 17 residues. CDR1 is SGHAT, CDR2 FQNNGV, per germline. CDR3 nucleotide sequence: TGTGCCAGCAGCTTAGGGCTAGCGGGAGAATGGGGGGAGACCCAGTACTTC. The encoded protein is CASSLGLAGEWGETQYF.

This clonotype was detected only once. V usage is TRBV4-1 and J usage is TRBJ2-6; 7 bases are a match to TRBD1. This CDR3 comprises 19 residues. J gave up 4 bases and V 0 bases, and 12 bases lay outside the gene matches. CDR1 MGHRA and CDR2 YSYEKL come from the germline V gene. The CDR3 nucleotides read TGCGCCAGCAGCCAAGATCAGGCCAGGGGGTCGGGAGGGGCCAACGTCCTGACTTTC. It yields the protein CASSQDQARGSGGANVLTF.

This clonotype occurred a few times. This chain uses TRBV27 with TRBJ1-5; D unclear. Germline V CDR1 and CDR2: MNHEY, SMNVEV (reference sequence). CDR3 length equals 16 residues. The V end was cut by 6 bases, the J end by 4 bases, with 19 bases between. The CDR3 spells CASRQVKGEGNQPQHF. Here the CDR3 DNA reads TGTGCCAGCAGGCAGGTAAAGGGAGAAGGAAATCAGCCCCAGCATTTT.

In regard to this clonotype: The junction shows a germline mismatch at one end, possibly a read error. The rearrangement joins TRBV20-1 to TRBJ1-6, with 7 bases matching TRBD1. The CDR3 runs 14 residues. Germline V gene data show CDR1 as DFQATT and CDR2 as SNEGSKA (reference sequence). The CDR3, as DNA: TGCAGTGCTAGAGATCGAACAGGGGCTTCACCTCTCCACTTT. Protein sequence: CSARDRTGASPLHF.

This clonotype was observed a handful of times. This chain joins TRBV28 and TRBJ2-7; D is possibly TRBD1 (6 bases). The length of the CDR3 is 14 residues. Germline CDR1 MDHEN, CDR2 SYDVKM. V was trimmed by 3 bases and J by 3 bases, leaving 12 bases between them. CDR3 in amino acids: CASSLMDRIYEQYF. The CDR3 DNA is TGTGCCAGCAGTTTGATGGACAGAATCTACGAGCAGTACTTC. The full variable domain, completed using reference TRBV28 and TRBJ2-7, is DVKVTQSSRYLVKRTGEKVFLECVQDMDHENMFWYRQDPGLGLRLIYFSYDVKMKEKGDIPEGYSVSREKKERFSLILESASTNQTSMYLCASSLMDRIYEQYFGPGTRLTVT.

The chain has TRBV7-9 and TRBJ2-1; 13 bases agree with TRBD2. This CDR3 has 17 amino acids. CDR1 and CDR2 from the germline V gene are SEHNR and FQNEAQ (reference sequence). After removal of 5 bases from V and 3 bases from J, the junction contained 7 bases not matched to a gene. As DNA, the CDR3 is TGTGCCAGCAGCCCGTCAGGGACTAGCGGGATCTACAATGAGCAGTTCTTC. Translation: CASSPSGTSGIYNEQFF.

As for this clonotype: A read error may produce the germline difference seen at one junction end. The V gene is TRBV20-1, the J gene TRBJ2-2; TRBD1 agrees at 8 bases. This CDR3 contains 13 residues. CDR1 and CDR2 from the germline V gene are DFQATT and SNEGSKA (reference sequence). CDR3 sequence (DNA): TGCAGGGCTAGAGGGACAGGCCCCGGGGAGCTGTTTTTT. Translating gives CRARGTGPGELFF.

This rearrangement joins TRBV9 to TRBJ2-1; TRBD2 aligns across 7 bases. The germline V gene encodes CDR1 SGDLS and CDR2 YYNGEE. The J segment lost 2 bases and the V segment lost 2 bases, leaving 4 bases of the junction unmatched. The CDR3 has 15 amino acids. The CDR3 DNA reads TGTGCCAGCAGCGTGCTAGCGGAGACCTACAATGAGCAGTTCTTC. Amino acids: CASSVLAETYNEQFF.

This chain connects TRBV10-2 to TRBJ1-6, with 10 nucleotides matching TRBD1. Germline values: CDR1 WSHSY, CDR2 SAAADI. Trimming at V came to 2 bases and at J to 9 bases, leaving 4 bases not matched to a gene. The length of the CDR3 is 15 residues. In nucleotides, the CDR3 is TGCGCCAGCAGTGAGCCTAGGACAGGGGGTTCACCCCTCCACTTT. Amino acids: CASSEPRTGGSPLHF.

J is TRBJ2-7 and V is TRBV12-3 or TRBV12-4; 16 nucleotides agree with TRBD2. Trimming cost V 6 bases and J 5 bases; bases outside gene matches: 7. This CDR3 is 16 amino acids long. This CDR3 is CASSGTSGRAEDEQYF. The CDR3 DNA reads as TGTGCCAGCAGCGGGACTAGCGGGAGGGCTGAGGACGAGCAGTACTTC.

The chain carries TRBV3-1 and TRBJ2-5, with 9 bases that match TRBD2. Germline loops: CDR1 LGHDT, CDR2 YNNKEL (reference sequence). With V trimmed by 0 bases and J by 11 bases, 13 bases remained unmatched. The CDR3 has 16 amino acids. The CDR3 region is CASSQDLAGGLGEQYF. CDR3 nucleotides: TGTGCCAGCAGCCAAGATCTCGCGGGGGGGCTGGGGGAGCAGTACTTC.